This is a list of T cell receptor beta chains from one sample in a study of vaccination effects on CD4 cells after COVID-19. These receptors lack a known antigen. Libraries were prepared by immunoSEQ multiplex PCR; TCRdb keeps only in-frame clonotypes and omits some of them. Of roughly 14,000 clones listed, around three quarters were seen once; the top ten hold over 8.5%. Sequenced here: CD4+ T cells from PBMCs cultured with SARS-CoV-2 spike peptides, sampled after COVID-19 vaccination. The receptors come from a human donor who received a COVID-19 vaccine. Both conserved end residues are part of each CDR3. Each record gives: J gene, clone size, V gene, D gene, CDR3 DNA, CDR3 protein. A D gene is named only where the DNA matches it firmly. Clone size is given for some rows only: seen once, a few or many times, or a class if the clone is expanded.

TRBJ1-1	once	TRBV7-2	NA	TGTGCCAGCAGCCATACACCGAACACTGAAGCTTTCTTT	CASSHTPNTEAFF
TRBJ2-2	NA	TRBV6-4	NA	TGTGCCAGCAGTGTGGGGGGCACCGGGGAGCTGTTTTTT	CASSVGGTGELFF
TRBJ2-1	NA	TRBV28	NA	TGTGCCAGCAGTTTCTTTTGGAGCGCCAATGAGCAGTTCTTC	CASSFFWSANEQFF
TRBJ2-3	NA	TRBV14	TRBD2	TGTGCCAGCAGCCTAAGGGAGGGCCTCCAGAATACGCAGTATTTT	CASSLREGLQNTQYF
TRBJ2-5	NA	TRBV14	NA	TGTGCCAGCAGCCCAGAGACCCACCCCGGGGAGACCCAGTACTTC	CASSPETHPGETQYF
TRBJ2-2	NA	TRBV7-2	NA	TGTGCCAGCAGCTTAGCGCTGACCGGGGAGCTGTTTTTT	CASSLALTGELFF
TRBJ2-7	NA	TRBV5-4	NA	TGTGCCAGCAGCCCTACTCGAGGGGAGTACGAGCAGTACTTC	CASSPTRGEYEQYF
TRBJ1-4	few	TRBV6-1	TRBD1	TGTGCCAGCAGTGAAGCGAGGCGACAGGGGGTGGGAAAACTGTTTTTT	CASSEARRQGVGKLFF
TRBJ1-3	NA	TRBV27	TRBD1	TGTGCCAGCAGTCAAGGACAGGGGGGAAACACCATATATTTT	CASSQGQGGNTIYF
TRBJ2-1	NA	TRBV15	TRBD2	TGTGCCACCAGCAGAGTAGCGGGCCCCTACAATGAGCAGTTCTTC	CATSRVAGPYNEQFF
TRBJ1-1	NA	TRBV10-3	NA	TGTGCCATCAGTGTCCGGGCCATGAACACTGAAGCTTTCTTT	CAISVRAMNTEAFF
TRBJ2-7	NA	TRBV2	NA	TGTGCCAGCAGTGAACTGAGGGAGCGCGACGAGCAGTACTTC	CASSELRERDEQYF
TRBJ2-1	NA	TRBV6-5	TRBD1	TGTGCCACTAGGACAGGGAGGAATGAGCAGTTCTTC	CATRTGRNEQFF
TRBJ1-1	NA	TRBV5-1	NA	TGCGCCAGCAGCTTGGGGGCCCGGAACACTGAAGCTTTCTTT	CASSLGARNTEAFF
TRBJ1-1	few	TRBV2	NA	TGTGCCAGCAAGACGGGAAGGGAACTAAACACTGAAGCTTTCTTT	CASKTGRELNTEAFF
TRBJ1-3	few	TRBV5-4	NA	TGTGCCAGCAGCCGACAAGGGACTGGAAACACCATATATTTT	CASSRQGTGNTIYF
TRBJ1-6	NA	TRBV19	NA	TGTGCCAGTACCTCACACGATAATTCACCCCTCCACTTT	CASTSHDNSPLHF
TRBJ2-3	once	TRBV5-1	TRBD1	TGCGCCAGCAGCTTGGGACAGGGTCGGGGAGATACGCAGTATTTT	CASSLGQGRGDTQYF
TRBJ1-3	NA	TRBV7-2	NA	TGTGCCAGCAGCTATTCCGCAGGTGGTGGAAACACCATATATTTT	CASSYSAGGGNTIYF
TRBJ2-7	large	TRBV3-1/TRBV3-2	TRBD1	TGTGCCAGCTCGGGGACAGGCGGAAGGGGGGAGCAGTACTTC	CASSGTGGRGEQYF
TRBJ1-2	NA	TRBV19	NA	TGTGCCAGTAGTAACCAAAATAACTATGGCTACACCTTC	CASSNQNNYGYTF
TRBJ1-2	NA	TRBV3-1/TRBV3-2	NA	TGTGCCAGCTCCACGACGTCGACGGCGAACTATGGCTACACCTTC	CASSTTSTANYGYTF
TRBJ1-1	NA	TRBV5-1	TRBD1	TGCGCCAGCAGCCAGGGGGCGCGCACTGAAGCTTTCTTT	CASSQGARTEAFF
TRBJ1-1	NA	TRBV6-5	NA	TGTGCCAGCAGAGCAAGGGGGGGGACCACTGAAGCTTTCTTT	CASRARGGTTEAFF
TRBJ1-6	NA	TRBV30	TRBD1	TGTGCCTGGACAATCCAGGGGGCCGGTTCACCCCTCCACTTT	CAWTIQGAGSPLHF
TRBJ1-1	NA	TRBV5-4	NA	TGTGCCAGCCGGATAGGTGGGCGGGCTGAAGCTTTCTTT	CASRIGGRAEAFF
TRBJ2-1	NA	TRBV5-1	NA	TGCGCCAGCACCTTGGGAAATGAGCAGTTCTTC	CASTLGNEQFF
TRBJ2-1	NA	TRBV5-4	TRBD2	TGTGCCAGCAGCCCCGGACTAGCAGGGCTAGGTGAGCAGTTCTTC	CASSPGLAGLGEQFF
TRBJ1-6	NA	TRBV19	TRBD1	TGTGCCAGTAGAGGACAGGGGGATTCACCCCTCCACTTT	CASRGQGDSPLHF
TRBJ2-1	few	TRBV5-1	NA	TGCGCCAGCAGCTTGATCGAGGGGGGAACAAATGAGCAGTTCTTC	CASSLIEGGTNEQFF
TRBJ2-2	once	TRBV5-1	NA	TGCGCCAGCAGCCCCGAGTCGTTGGACGGGGAGCTGTTTTTT	CASSPESLDGELFF
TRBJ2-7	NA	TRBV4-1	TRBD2	TGCGCCAGCAGCCAAGTGGGGACTAGAGACCCCTACGAGCAGTACTTC	CASSQVGTRDPYEQYF
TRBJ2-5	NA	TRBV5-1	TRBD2	TGCGCCAGCAGCGTTAGCGGGACACAAGAGACCCAGTACTTC	CASSVSGTQETQYF
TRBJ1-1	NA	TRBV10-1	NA	TGCGCCAGCAGTGAGTCAGTCGGAGCTTTCTTT	CASSESVGAFF
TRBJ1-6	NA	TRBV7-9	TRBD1	TGTGCCAGTGCCCAGGGGGCGAACTATAATTCACCCCTCCACTTT	CASAQGANYNSPLHF
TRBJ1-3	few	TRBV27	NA	TGTGCCAGCAGTTTCTCGGCCAGTCACTCTGGAAACACCATATATTTT	CASSFSASHSGNTIYF
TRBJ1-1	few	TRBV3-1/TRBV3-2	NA	TGTGCCAGCAGCCAAGAAGGGGCCAACACTGAAGCTTTCTTT	CASSQEGANTEAFF
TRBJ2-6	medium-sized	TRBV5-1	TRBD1	TGCGCCAGCAGCTGGGGACAGAGCTCTGGGGCCAACGTCCTGACTTTC	CASSWGQSSGANVLTF
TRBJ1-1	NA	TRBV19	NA	TGTGCCAGTAGTTATACAGGGCCCACTGAAGCTTTCTTT	CASSYTGPTEAFF
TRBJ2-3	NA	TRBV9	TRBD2	TGTGCCAGCAGCGTAGACCCGGGGGGGCAAGATACGCAGTATTTT	CASSVDPGGQDTQYF
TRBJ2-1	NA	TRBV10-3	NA	TGTGCCATCAGTGAGTCCGGGGGGCCCTACAATGAGCAGTTCTTC	CAISESGGPYNEQFF
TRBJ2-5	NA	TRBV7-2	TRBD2	TGTGCCAGCAGCTTAGGGGGACTAGCGGGGGAGACCCAGTACTTC	CASSLGGLAGETQYF
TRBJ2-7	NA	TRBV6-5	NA	TGTGCCAGCACAATGGGGGGCAGCTCCTACGAGCAGTACTTC	CASTMGGSSYEQYF
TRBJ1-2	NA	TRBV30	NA	TGTGCCTGGAGTGTCAAGGGGGTAGGCTATGGCTACACCTTC	CAWSVKGVGYGYTF
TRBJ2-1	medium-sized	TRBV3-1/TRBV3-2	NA	TGTGCCAGCAGCCAAGAGGGGATATTCAATGAGCAGTTCTTC	CASSQEGIFNEQFF
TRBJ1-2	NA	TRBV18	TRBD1	TGTGCCAGCTCACCACCCCCCAGGGGGAGGGGTGGCTACACCTTC	CASSPPPRGRGGYTF
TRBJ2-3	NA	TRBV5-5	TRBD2	TGTGCCAGCAGCTTCTTTAGCGGGCCCACAGATACGCAGTATTTT	CASSFFSGPTDTQYF
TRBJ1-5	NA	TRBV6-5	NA	TGTGCCAGCGGGGAATATCAGCCCCAGCATTTT	CASGEYQPQHF
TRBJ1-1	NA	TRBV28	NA	TGTGCCAGCAGTTCACACATGAACACTGAAGCTTTCTTT	CASSSHMNTEAFF
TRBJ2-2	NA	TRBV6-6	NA	TGTGCCAGCAGTTATGGGGATACCGGGGAGCTGTTTTTT	CASSYGDTGELFF
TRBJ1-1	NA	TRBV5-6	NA	TGTGCCAGCAGCTCGGCGGGGGCAGATACTTTCTTT	CASSSAGADTFF